This passage covers 2 T cell receptor beta chains from one sample sequenced in a study of blood T cell repertoires in COVID-19. Measured with immunoSEQ multiplex PCR; TCRdb has only the in-frame clones, and not every one. The sample records tens of thousands of clones, around nine tenths being singletons. The material sequenced was peripheral blood. The receptor source for this set is a man in his fifties or sixties with acute or convalescent COVID-19.

This chain connects TRBV3-1 (or the pseudogene TRBV3-2) to TRBJ2-5; 11 nucleotides match TRBD1. The CDR3 consists of 16 residues. Losses at the gene ends were 1 base for V and 5 bases for J; bases not matched to a gene: 6. Germline assignment: CDR1 LGHDT and CDR2 YNNKEL (reference sequence). CDR3 residues: CASSQGTGGLYETQYF. The CDR3 DNA reads TGTGCCAGCAGCCAAGGGACAGGGGGCTTATATGAGACCCAGTACTTC.

J is TRBJ2-7 and V is TRBV11-2, with no clear D. The CDR3 spans 12 residues. The germline gives CDR1 SGHAT, CDR2 FQNNGV. V lost 8 bases and J lost 2, with 10 bases in between. CDR3 region: CASSTVTYEQYF. DNA of the CDR3: TGTGCCAGCTCTACAGTGACCTACGAGCAGTACTTC. Complete variable domain (other parts from reference TRBV11-2 and TRBJ2-7): EAGVAQSPRYKIIEKRQSVAFWCNPISGHATLYWYQQILGQGPKLLIQFQNNGVVDDSQLPKDRFSAERLKGVDSTLKIQPAKLEDSAVYLCASSTVTYEQYFGPGTRLTVT.